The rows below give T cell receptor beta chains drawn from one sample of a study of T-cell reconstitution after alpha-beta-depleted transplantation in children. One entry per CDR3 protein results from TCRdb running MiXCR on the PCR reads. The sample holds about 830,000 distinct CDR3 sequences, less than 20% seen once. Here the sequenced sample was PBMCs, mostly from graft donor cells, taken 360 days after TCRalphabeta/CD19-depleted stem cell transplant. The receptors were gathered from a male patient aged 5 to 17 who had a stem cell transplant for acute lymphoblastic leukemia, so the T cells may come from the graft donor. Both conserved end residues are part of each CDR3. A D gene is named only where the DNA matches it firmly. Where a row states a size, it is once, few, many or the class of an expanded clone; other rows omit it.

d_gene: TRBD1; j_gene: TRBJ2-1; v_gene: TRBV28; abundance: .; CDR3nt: TGTGCCAGCAGTTTAGAACAGGGGAACGATGAGCAGTTCTTC; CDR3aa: CASSLEQGNDEQFF
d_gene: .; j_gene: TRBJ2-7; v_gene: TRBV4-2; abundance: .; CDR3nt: TGTGCCAGCAGCCAAGGGTCCGGGAGTTACGAGCAGTACTTC; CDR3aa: CASSQGSGSYEQYF
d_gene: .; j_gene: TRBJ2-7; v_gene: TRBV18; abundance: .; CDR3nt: TGTGCCAGCTCACCAGCCGGAGCCCACGAGCAGTACTTC; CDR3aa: CASSPAGAHEQYF
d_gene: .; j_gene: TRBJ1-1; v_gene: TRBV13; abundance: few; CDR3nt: TGTGCCAGCAGCTTAAACCGGGACGGCGAAGCTTTCTTT; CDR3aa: CASSLNRDGEAFF
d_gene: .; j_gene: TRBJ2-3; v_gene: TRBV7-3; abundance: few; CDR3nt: TGTGCCAGCAGCTCTCGGGACCGAGATACGCAGTATTTT; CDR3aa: CASSSRDRDTQYF
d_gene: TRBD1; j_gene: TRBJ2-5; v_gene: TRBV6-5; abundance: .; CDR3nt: TGTGCCACGGGACAGCAAGAGACCCAGTACTTC; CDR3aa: CATGQQETQYF
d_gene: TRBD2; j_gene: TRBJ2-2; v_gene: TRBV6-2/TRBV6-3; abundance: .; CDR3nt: TGTGCCAGCAGTCCATATGGAGTAGCGGGAAATACGCTGAACACCGGGGAGCTGTTTTTT; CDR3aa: CASSPYGVAGNTLNTGELFF
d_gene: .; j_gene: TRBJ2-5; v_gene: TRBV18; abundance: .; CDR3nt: TGTGCCAGCTCACCACAGGGTCAAAGAGAGACCCAGTACTTC; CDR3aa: CASSPQGQRETQYF
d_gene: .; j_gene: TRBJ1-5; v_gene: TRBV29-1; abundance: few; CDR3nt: TGCAGCGTATTAGGACGGGGGAGCAATCAGCCCCAGCATTTT; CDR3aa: CSVLGRGSNQPQHF
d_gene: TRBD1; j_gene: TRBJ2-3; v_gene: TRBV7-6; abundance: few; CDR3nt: TGTGCCAGCAGCCCGACAGGGGTGATAGATACGCAGTATTTT; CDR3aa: CASSPTGVIDTQYF
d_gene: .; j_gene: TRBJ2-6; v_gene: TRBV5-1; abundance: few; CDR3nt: TGCGCCAGCAGCTTAACTAACGTCCTGACTTTC; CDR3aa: CASSLTNVLTF
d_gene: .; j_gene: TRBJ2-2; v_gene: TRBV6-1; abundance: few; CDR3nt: TGTGCCAGCAGTGAAAGGTGGGACGGGGAGCTGTTTTTT; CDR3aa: CASSERWDGELFF
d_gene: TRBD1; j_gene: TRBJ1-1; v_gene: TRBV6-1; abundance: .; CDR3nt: TGTGCCAGCAGTAGACGGACAGGGACCGGGTCGACTGAAGCTTTCTTT; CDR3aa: CASSRRTGTGSTEAFF
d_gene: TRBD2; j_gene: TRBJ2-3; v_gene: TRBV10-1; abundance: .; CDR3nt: TGCGCCAGCAGTGTCGCTAGCGGGAGAACAGATACGCAGTATTTT; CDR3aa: CASSVASGRTDTQYF
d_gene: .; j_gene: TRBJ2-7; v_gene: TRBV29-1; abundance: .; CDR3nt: TGCAGCTTCCGGAGTTCTATCTCCTACGAGCAGTACTTC; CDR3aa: CSFRSSISYEQYF
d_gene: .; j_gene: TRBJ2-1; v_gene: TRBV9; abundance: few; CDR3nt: TGTGCCAGCAGCCCCAGCGAAAGCTACAATGAGCAGTTCTTC; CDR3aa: CASSPSESYNEQFF
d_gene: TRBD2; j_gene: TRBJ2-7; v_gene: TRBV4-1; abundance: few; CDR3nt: TGCGCCAGCAGCCGAGGGACTAGCGCTTCCTACGAGCAGTACTTC; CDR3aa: CASSRGTSASYEQYF
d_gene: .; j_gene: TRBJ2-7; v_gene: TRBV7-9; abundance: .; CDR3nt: TGTGCCAGCAGCGACAGGAGGGGGAACGTCTACGAGCAGTACTTC; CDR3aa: CASSDRRGNVYEQYF
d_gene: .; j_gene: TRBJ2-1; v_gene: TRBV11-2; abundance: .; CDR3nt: TGTGCCAGCAGCTTAGGGGATCTGCATGAGCAGTTCTTC; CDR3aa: CASSLGDLHEQFF
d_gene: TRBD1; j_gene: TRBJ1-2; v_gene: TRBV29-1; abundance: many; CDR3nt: TGCAGCGCCCTTAGGAGGGGGCGGGACTATGGCTACACCTTC; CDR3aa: CSALRRGRDYGYTF
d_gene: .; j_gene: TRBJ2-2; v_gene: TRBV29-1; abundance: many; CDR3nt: TGCAGCGTTGTACTGGAGTCCGGGGAGCTGTTTTTT; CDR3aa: CSVVLESGELFF
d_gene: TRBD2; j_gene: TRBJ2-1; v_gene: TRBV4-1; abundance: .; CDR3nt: TGCGCCAGCAGGGGGACCCCCCTTGCGGGAGGTTCTTACAATGAGCAGTTCTTC; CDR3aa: CASRGTPLAGGSYNEQFF
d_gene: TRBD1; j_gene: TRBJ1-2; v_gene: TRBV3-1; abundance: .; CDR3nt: TGTGCCAGCAGCCGCAATCCCGGGACAGGGGAGTGGGGCTACACCTTC; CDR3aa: CASSRNPGTGEWGYTF